These T cell receptor beta chains were read from a single sample in a study of cytomegalovirus exposure and HLA in healthy donors. Clones were read by immunoSEQ multiplex PCR, and TCRdb kept only the in-frame ones, dropping some. There are more than 100,000 clones in the sample; approximately 87% occur only once, and 1.5% lies in the top ten. The specimen sequenced was PBMCs. The source of these receptors is a man aged 40-49 years in good health and CMV-seronegative. CDR3s include the opening cysteine and the closing phenylalanine or tryptophan. A D gene is named only where the DNA matches it firmly. The size field is filled for only some rows; it gives once, few, many or a size class.

clone_size	cdr3_length	d_call	v_call	j_call	cdr3_aa	cdr3_nt
few	14	NA	TRBV10-2	TRBJ2-3	CASSEPELTDTQYF	TGCGCCAGCAGCGAACCGGAGCTCACAGATACGCAGTATTTT
NA	16	TRBD2	TRBV7-8	TRBJ2-3	CASSRGTSGDSDTQYF	TGTGCCAGCAGCCGCGGGACTAGCGGGGACTCAGATACGCAGTATTTT
NA	17	TRBD1	TRBV10-3	TRBJ2-3	CAIWGFGTGGSTDTQYF	TGTGCCATCTGGGGCTTTGGGACAGGGGGTTCGACAGATACGCAGTATTTT
few	15	TRBD2	TRBV5-5	TRBJ2-7	CASSPRVREIYEQYF	TGTGCCAGCAGCCCTAGGGTGCGGGAGATATACGAGCAGTACTTC
NA	15	TRBD1	TRBV25-1	TRBJ2-5	CASSYIRGMGETQYF	TGTGCCAGCAGTTACATCAGGGGGATGGGAGAGACCCAGTACTTC
NA	12	NA	TRBV30	TRBJ2-3	CAWMSAGVKQYF	TGTGCCTGGATGTCGGCCGGAGTAAAGCAGTATTTT
NA	12	NA	TRBV6-5	TRBJ1-5	CASRANNQPQHF	TGTGCCAGCAGAGCAAACAATCAGCCCCAGCATTTT
few	16	TRBD2	TRBV27	TRBJ2-5	CASRSGLAGLQETQYF	TGTGCCAGCAGATCCGGACTAGCGGGCCTCCAAGAGACCCAGTACTTC
NA	18	TRBD1	TRBV25-1	TRBJ1-5	CASSQGQVVVDSNQPQHF	TGTGCCAGCAGTCAGGGACAGGTGGTTGTAGATAGCAATCAGCCCCAGCATTTT
NA	14	NA	TRBV10-3	TRBJ2-7	CAISESGGSYEQYF	TGTGCCATCAGTGAGTCGGGGGGCTCCTACGAGCAGTACTTC
NA	17	TRBD1	TRBV6-1	TRBJ2-4	CASSEDRGQEAKNIQYF	TGTGCCAGCAGTGAAGACAGGGGGCAAGAAGCCAAGAACATTCAGTACTTC
NA	14	TRBD2	TRBV19	TRBJ2-3	CASSSLAGSDTQYF	TGTGCCAGTAGCTCACTAGCGGGGTCGGATACGCAGTATTTT
once	15	TRBD2	TRBV30	TRBJ2-1	CAWSVGTSGTDEQFF	TGTGCCTGGAGTGTAGGGACTAGCGGGACCGATGAGCAGTTCTTC
NA	16	NA	TRBV15	TRBJ2-1	CATSKEGNPSYNEQFF	TGTGCCACCAGCAAGGAGGGGAATCCCTCCTACAATGAGCAGTTCTTC
NA	18	TRBD2	TRBV11-3	TRBJ2-1	CASSSGGVLAGEGNEQFF	TGTGCCAGCAGCTCCGGCGGGGTACTAGCGGGGGAAGGGAATGAGCAGTTCTTC
NA	14	NA	TRBV7-9	TRBJ2-7	CASSPQGREYEQYF	TGTGCCAGCAGCCCACAGGGAAGGGAATACGAGCAGTACTTC
NA	16	TRBD2	TRBV4-3	TRBJ2-1	CASSHQTSGGYNEQFF	TGCGCCAGCAGCCACCAGACTAGCGGGGGCTACAATGAGCAGTTCTTC
NA	15	NA	TRBV5-1	TRBJ2-2	CASSLVTANTGELFF	TGCGCCAGCAGCTTGGTAACAGCAAACACCGGGGAGCTGTTTTTT
few	14	NA	TRBV5-6	TRBJ1-1	CASSPSYSSSEAFF	TGTGCCAGCAGCCCCTCTTACAGCTCATCTGAAGCTTTCTTT
few	15	TRBD2	TRBV5-1	TRBJ2-1	CASPEGLAGDDEQFF	TGCGCCAGCCCCGAGGGACTAGCGGGAGACGATGAGCAGTTCTTC
NA	16	TRBD1	TRBV5-1	TRBJ2-1	CASSSAGTGGNDEQFF	TGCGCCAGCAGCTCGGCCGGGACAGGGGGTAACGATGAGCAGTTCTTC
NA	13	NA	TRBV2	TRBJ1-5	CASNLQIDQPQHF	TGTGCCAGCAATCTACAGATCGATCAGCCCCAGCATTTT
NA	15	TRBD2	TRBV5-5	TRBJ2-7	CASSYLTSGTHEQYF	TGTGCCAGCAGCTACCTGACTAGCGGGACCCACGAGCAGTACTTC
few	13	NA	TRBV5-4	TRBJ2-7	CASSLAGTSEQYF	TGTGCCAGCAGCTTGGCCGGGACTTCTGAGCAGTACTTC
NA	15	TRBD2	TRBV7-7	TRBJ2-5	CASSRTSGTQETQYF	TGTGCTAGCAGCCGTACTAGCGGGACGCAAGAGACCCAGTACTTC
NA	13	NA	TRBV6-5	TRBJ2-3	CASSYSGPDTQYF	TGTGCCAGCAGTTACTCGGGCCCAGATACGCAGTATTTT
NA	14	TRBD2	TRBV10-2	TRBJ2-7	CASSGTSGLYEQYF	TGCGCCAGCAGTGGGACTAGCGGGCTCTACGAGCAGTACTTC
NA	15	NA	TRBV10-3	TRBJ1-1	CAISDPKSRDTEAFF	TGTGCCATCAGTGATCCGAAGTCGCGGGACACTGAAGCTTTCTTT
few	12	NA	TRBV21-1	TRBJ1-6	CASSIKLSPLHF	TGTGCCAGCAGCATAAAATTATCACCCCTCCACTTT
NA	14	NA	TRBV5-4	TRBJ1-4	CASSSQGGAEKLFF	TGTGCCAGCAGCTCCCAGGGAGGGGCTGAAAAACTGTTTTTT
NA	14	NA	TRBV18	TRBJ2-2	CASSLRERTGELFF	TGTGCCAGCTCACTCCGAGAACGTACCGGGGAGCTGTTTTTT
NA	14	NA	TRBV15	TRBJ2-2	CATSRAGVSGELFF	TGTGCCACCAGCAGAGCCGGGGTTAGCGGGGAGCTGTTTTTT
NA	12	NA	TRBV30	TRBJ2-3	CAWTSGTDTQYF	TGTGCCTGGACTAGCGGCACAGATACGCAGTATTTT
NA	17	TRBD1	TRBV7-9	TRBJ1-4	CASSSSDRGVTNEKLFF	TGTGCCAGCAGCTCGAGCGACAGGGGTGTGACTAATGAAAAACTGTTTTTT
NA	17	NA	TRBV5-8	TRBJ1-5	CASSLGGVGEINQPQHF	TGTGCCAGCAGCTTGGGGGGAGTGGGCGAGATCAATCAGCCCCAGCATTTT
NA	14	NA	TRBV28	TRBJ2-7	CASRRPAVPYEQYF	TGTGCCAGCAGACGCCCAGCGGTACCCTACGAGCAGTACTTC
NA	13	TRBD1	TRBV7-6	TRBJ2-7	CASSTGQNHEQYF	TGTGCCAGCAGCACGGGACAGAACCACGAGCAGTACTTC
once	17	NA	TRBV19	TRBJ1-5	CASSSVSGRDSNQPQHF	TGTGCCAGTAGTAGCGTTTCTGGCAGGGATAGCAATCAGCCCCAGCATTTT
NA	13	NA	TRBV5-1	TRBJ2-7	CASSFNRDYEQYF	TGCGCCAGCAGCTTCAACAGGGACTACGAGCAGTACTTC
few	13	TRBD1	TRBV11-2	TRBJ1-2	CASSLTDRTLRAF	TGTGCCAGCAGCTTAACGGACAGGACTCTAAGGGCCTTC
NA	15	NA	TRBV14	TRBJ2-3	CASSQARFSTDTQYF	TGTGCCAGCAGCCAAGCACGGTTTAGCACAGATACGCAGTATTTT
NA	13	TRBD1	TRBV4-3	TRBJ1-1	CASSLGQGTEAFF	TGCGCCAGCAGCCTCGGACAGGGGACTGAAGCTTTCTTT
NA	15	TRBD2	TRBV5-4	TRBJ2-4	CASSLQGTTKNIQYF	TGTGCCAGCAGCCTTCAAGGGACTACCAAAAACATTCAGTACTTC
NA	14	NA	TRBV5-5	TRBJ1-4	CASSLQGTNEKLFF	TGTGCCAGCAGCTTGCAGGGGACTAATGAAAAACTGTTTTTT
NA	12	NA	TRBV27	TRBJ1-2	CASGATDYGYTF	TGTGCCAGCGGGGCCACAGACTATGGCTACACCTTC
NA	13	TRBD1	TRBV2	TRBJ2-7	CASSGQGASEQYF	TGTGCCAGCAGTGGACAGGGTGCGTCCGAGCAGTACTTC
NA	15	NA	TRBV7-8	TRBJ2-7	CASSYREGGSYEQYF	TGTGCCAGCAGCTACCGCGAGGGCGGCAGCTACGAGCAGTACTTC